This TCR beta chain was sequenced in a study of cytomegalovirus exposure and HLA in healthy donors. The CDR3 runs 16 residues. CDR1 and CDR2 from the germline V gene are SGHRS and YFSETQ. Deletions cut 0 bases from V and 5 bases from J, with 17 bases between. Study conclusions and caveats: Sequence variants that were highly shared formed a cluster that was likely a sequencing artifact.

The PCR made use of 60 Vbeta and 13 Jbeta primers. Measured with immunoSEQ multiplex PCR; TCRdb has only the in-frame clones, and not every one. In the table there are about 200,000 clones, more than 75% of which are singletons. Points on this clone: Its antigen remains unknown.

Sequences were obtained from PBMCs. This receptor was obtained from a male donor in good health and CMV-seropositive. The rearrangement links TRBV5-1 to TRBJ1-2; weak D call: TRBD1 (6 bases). The CDR3 reads CASSLAPGDQLYGYTF. The DNA for the CDR3 is TGCGCCAGCAGCTTGGCTCCAGGGGACCAGCTATATGGCTACACCTTC.